The entry below describes one TCR beta chain. Germline loops: CDR1 SGHTS, CDR2 YDEGEE. V trimming: 4 bases; J trimming: 3 bases; junction bases outside the gene matches: 10. The CDR3 extends over 17 amino acids. These data come from a study of PD-L1 blockade in urothelial cancer. Time point indicated: pretreatment peripheral blood. TCRdb's copy holds only in-frame clones and misses some; the assay was immunoSEQ multiplex PCR. The sample consists of about 81,000 clones, roughly 90% of them appearing once. This sequence joins TRBV5-8 and TRBJ1-2; 12 positions agree with TRBD1. Here the sequenced sample was PBMCs, taken around atezolizumab (anti-PD-L1) treatment. The source is a woman of 80 years or more with urothelial cancer. The CDR3: CASSLGTGGAVYYGYTF. In DNA form, the CDR3 reads TGTGCCAGCAGCCTCGGGACAGGGGGCGCGGTATACTATGGCTACACCTTC.